A single sample gave rise to the 19 T cell receptor beta chains below, sequenced in a study of identical twins (dated by TCRdb to the mid-2010s). The library was obtained by 5' RACE. Sequencing was carried out with an Illumina HiSeq 2000. Using fastp at Q25 and MiXCR, TCRdb reprocessed the public reads and kept productive beta chains. Each CDR3 protein appears once, grouped with its most common genes and DNA. The table for this sample lists 1.5 million to 2 million distinct CDR3 sequences; roughly 35% of them were counted only once. The ten largest account for under 0.35% of the sample. Sequenced input: cord blood. Receptor source: a newborn girl in good health.

This chain uses TRBV15 with TRBJ1-5; D unresolved. The CDR3 runs 12 residues. Germline V lookup: CDR1 LNHNV, CDR2 YYDKDF (reference sequence). Trimming shortened V by 0 bases and J by 11 bases, and 8 bases separated the two germline ends. CDR3 coding DNA: TGTGCCACCAGCAGAGATTATATAGCCCAGCATTTT. Protein: CATSRDYIAQHF.

In its sample, this clonotype was seen a few times. The rearrangement uses TRBV4-2 and TRBJ2-2, with 7 bases identical to TRBD1. The CDR3 totals 15 residues. Germline CDR1 and CDR2: LGHNA and YNFKEQ. V shed 1 base, J shed 5 bases, and the junction held 4 bases outside the gene matches. CDR3 residues: CASSQGQGRTGELFF. Here the CDR3 DNA reads TGTGCCAGCAGCCAAGGACAGGGCAGGACCGGGGAGCTGTTTTTT.

The CDR3 sequence is CAIRSGGRENNEQYF. CDR3 nucleotide sequence: TGTGCCATCAGGAGCGGCGGGAGGGAAAACAATGAGCAGTACTTC. This chain uses TRBV10-3 with TRBJ2-7; TRBD2 agrees at 9 bases. This CDR3 has 15 amino acids. The V and J ends lost 6 bases and 7 bases, in that order; junction bases with no gene match: 13. Germline CDR1 is ENHRY and CDR2 is SYGVKD.

The CDR3 DNA is TGCGCCAGCAGCATGACGGGAGGGTATGGCTACACCTTC. Translating gives CASSMTGGYGYTF. The rearrangement joins TRBV5-1 to TRBJ1-2; no clear D. Germline V CDR1 and CDR2: SGHRS, YFSETQ. This CDR3 comprises 13 residues. V was clipped by 4 bases and J by 5 bases, with 12 bases between them.

This clonotype occurred a few times. The chain uses TRBV12-3 or TRBV12-4 and TRBJ1-2; no definite D call. The length of the CDR3 is 12 residues. V lost 2 bases to trimming and J lost 7 bases, with 8 bases between them. Here the CDR3 DNA reads TGTGCCAGCAGTTTAAATCTAGGTGGCTACACCTTC. Translating gives CASSLNLGGYTF.

The chain uses TRBV28 and TRBJ2-3, with D perhaps being TRBD1 or TRBD2 (6 bases each). Germline-derived CDR1 and CDR2 are MDHEN and SYDVKM. V gave up 5 bases and J gave up 1 base, with 13 bases separating them. This CDR3 is 15 amino acids long. CDR3 nucleotides: TGTGCCAGCAGTCGCTTCGGGGGCGGCACAGATACGCAGTATTTT. It is translated as CASSRFGGGTDTQYF.

This clonotype was counted between two and nine times. V usage is TRBV4-1 and J usage is TRBJ2-1, with 10 bases that match TRBD2. V gave up 4 bases and J gave up 8 bases; unmatched junction bases: 8. Germline V CDR1 and CDR2: MGHRA, YSYEKL. This CDR3 is 15 amino acids long. The chain's CDR3 is CASSLLAGVADEQFF. The CDR3 region has the DNA TGCGCCAGCAGCCTCCTAGCGGGAGTTGCGGATGAGCAGTTCTTC.

This clonotype was seen once. The chain is built from TRBV20-1 and TRBJ2-7; 13 bases match TRBD2. The CDR3 has 14 amino acids. J was trimmed by 4 bases and V by 5 bases; bases with no gene match: 5. Germline CDR1 DFQATT, CDR2 SNEGSKA (reference sequence). The CDR3 is CSAHGLAGVYEQYF. CDR3 coding DNA: TGCAGTGCTCATGGACTAGCGGGAGTGTACGAGCAGTACTTC.

The V call is TRBV7-2, the J call TRBJ1-1; 8 positions agree with TRBD1. Germline V gives CDR1 SGHTA, CDR2 FQGNSA. V was pared by 4 bases and J by 10 bases, with 8 bases of the junction left unmatched. The CDR3 spans 13 residues. The CDR3 bases are TGTGCCAGCAGCTCTAGGACAGGGTCTTTAGCTTTCTTT. Protein sequence: CASSSRTGSLAFF. Variable domain in full (rest from reference TRBV7-2 and TRBJ1-1): GAGVSQSPSNKVTEKGKDVELRCDPISGHTALYWYRQSLGQGLEFLIYFQGNSAPDKSGLPSDRFSAERTGGSVSTLTIQRTQQEDSAVYLCASSSRTGSLAFFGQGTRLTVV.

The genes are TRBV12-5 and TRBJ2-3; TRBD1 agrees at 12 bases. Germline lookup yields CDR1 LGHNT and CDR2 FRNRAP. The ends lost 6 bases at V and 2 bases at J; junction bases unmatched: 18. CDR3 length equals 20 residues. The CDR3 is CASGHRGTGGVNGITDTQYF. CDR3 in DNA: TGTGCTAGTGGGCATAGAGGGACAGGGGGCGTAAACGGAATCACAGATACGCAGTATTTT.

V usage is TRBV29-1 and J usage is TRBJ2-5, with 9 bases aligning to TRBD1. The CDR3 consists of 16 residues. The germline CDR1 and CDR2 sequences are SQVTM and ANQGSEA. V lost 3 bases to trimming and J lost 11 bases; unmatched junction nucleotides: 19. This chain's CDR3 is CSVERRQGEWPNEQYF. CDR3 nucleotides: TGCAGCGTTGAGAGGCGACAGGGGGAGTGGCCCAATGAGCAGTACTTC. Drawing the rest from reference TRBV29-1 and TRBJ2-5, the complete variable domain is SAVISQKPSRDICQRGTSLTIQCQVDSQVTMMFWYRQQPGQSLTLIATANQGSEATYESGFVIDKFPISRPNLTFSTLTVSNMSPEDSSIYLCSVERRQGEWPNEQYFGPGTRLLVL.

V usage is TRBV28 and J usage is TRBJ2-1, with D possibly matching TRBD1 (6 bases). The CDR3 is 11 amino acids. Trimming removed 6 bases from V and 14 bases from J, with 14 bases in between. CDR1 MDHEN and CDR2 SYDVKM come from the germline V gene. The CDR3 region is CASSERDTKFF. CDR3 in DNA: TGTGCCAGCAGCGAACGGGACACCAAGTTCTTC.

The V call is TRBV28, the J call TRBJ1-1; the D is unclear. Trimming pared 5 bases from V and 9 bases from J, leaving 19 bases between. The CDR3 extends over 14 amino acids. Germline CDR1 is MDHEN and CDR2 is SYDVKM. CDR3 bases: TGTGCCAGCAGTCCCCAACACGGTACGCTGAAAGCTTTCTTT. Translated: CASSPQHGTLKAFF.

This clonotype was picked up a small number of times. A clone one base away is much larger, so this may be a read error. The chain employs TRBV10-3 and TRBJ2-7; D perhaps matches TRBD1 (5 bases). The CDR3 has 12 residues. Germline CDR1 is ENHRY and CDR2 is SYGVKD. In DNA form, the CDR3 reads TGTGCCACCAGTGGGCAGGGCTACGAGCAGTACTTC. Translated: CATSGQGYEQYF.

This clonotype was detected many times. The chain links TRBV20-1 to TRBJ2-7; 9 bases align to TRBD2. The germline V gene encodes CDR1 DFQATT and CDR2 SNEGSKA (reference sequence). This CDR3 has 12 residues. V gave up 8 bases and J gave up 4 bases; unmatched junction bases: 6. CDR3 nucleotides: TGCAGTCAGACTAGCGGACCTTACGAGCAGTACTTC. Translation gives CSQTSGPYEQYF.

This clonotype was seen only a few times. The chain links TRBV28 to TRBJ2-5; TRBD1 matches at 11 bases. CDR3 length: 16 residues. Germline-derived CDR1 and CDR2 are MDHEN and SYDVKM. V dropped 2 bases and J dropped 0; count of bases not matched to a gene: 2. The CDR3 region is CASSLGDRGYQETQYF. The CDR3 nucleotides read TGTGCCAGCAGTTTAGGGGACAGGGGGTACCAAGAGACCCAGTACTTC.

The chain employs TRBV5-1 and TRBJ2-5, with D hard to call. Germline loops: CDR1 SGHRS, CDR2 YFSETQ. V was pared by 1 base and J by 7 bases, with 14 bases between. The CDR3 runs to 14 residues. In DNA, the CDR3 is TGCGCCAGCAGCTTGTCGAATCGCCCGGGGACCCAGTACTTC. Translated, it gives CASSLSNRPGTQYF.

The chain is built from TRBV6-1 and TRBJ1-3; no definite D call. The germline CDR1 and CDR2 sequences are MNHNS and SASEGT. V lost 6 bases and J lost 0, with 15 bases in between. The length of the CDR3 is 16 residues. Here the CDR3 reads CASRSDHHLSGNTIYF. The CDR3, as DNA: TGTGCCAGCAGGAGTGATCACCATCTCTCTGGAAACACCATATATTTT.

This chain uses TRBV7-2 with TRBJ2-2, with D perhaps matching TRBD1 (6 bases). Trimming took off 5 bases at V and 2 bases at J, with 12 bases between the two ends. CDR1 is SGHTA, CDR2 FQGNSA, per germline. The CDR3 length is 15 residues. The CDR3 reads CASSPIQGNTGELFF. CDR3 DNA: TGTGCCAGCAGCCCAATACAGGGAAACACCGGGGAGCTGTTTTTT.